This T cell receptor beta chain was sequenced in a study of Graves' ophthalmopathy and Graves' hyperthyroidism (dated by TCRdb to the late 2010s). Broadly, across the study: Stable hyperthyroidism was defined as no progression to ophthalmopathy within 18 months of follow-up. To tell Graves' ophthalmopathy apart from Graves' hyperthyroidism, and to predict which patients would progress to ophthalmopathy, the study relied on TCR beta repertoire signatures. In total, under 150 blood samples were TCR-sequenced: around 42 ophthalmopathy, some 80 hyperthyroidism and roughly 17 hyperthyroidism-to-ophthalmopathy patients. To explore V-J signatures that distinguish ophthalmopathy from hyperthyroidism, a discovery set of under 110 patients was enrolled, made up of 40 to 45 with ophthalmopathy and 57 with stable hyperthyroidism. For independent validation, a separate cohort was made up of some 19 hyperthyroidism patients plus 17 patients who later progressed from hyperthyroidism to ophthalmopathy. T-cell repertoires of thyroid tissue and blood were compared in six or seven hyperthyroidism patients. After sampling, hyperthyroidism patients received methimazole starting at 30 mg daily, and ophthalmopathy patients received high-dose intravenous methylprednisolone. Results and caveats for the whole study, not just this receptor: In validation, the model predicted ophthalmopathy progression with 70.59% sensitivity and roughly 72% specificity; around twelve predicted patients were CT-confirmed with GO in a median of approximately 6.5 months. Sample size was not statistically predetermined, and group allocation was not concealed from the investigators. Most of the expanded thyroid clonotypes with a frequency above 0.001 were also detected in blood, and it was suggested that the thyroid immune response may be reflected by blood repertoires. The 13-signature model separated ophthalmopathy from stable hyperthyroidism with roughly 89% sensitivity and less than 83% specificity in cross-validation, and 80%/75% in the test set.

The germline V and J ends show losses of 6 bases and 3 bases respectively, and no gene match explains 12 bases of the junction. The germline V gene yields MGHDK for CDR1 and SYGVNS for CDR2. The CDR3 sequence holds 18 residues, the cysteine and phenylalanine included. Of all the DNA, just the CDR3 is kept, 54 bases in frame from base 1. Patients with hyperthyroidism were aged 18 to 65 years, had been newly diagnosed, and had a disease duration of less than 2 months. Patients were excluded if they had other autoimmune diseases, uncontrolled infections, pregnancy or lactation. Diagnosis relied on clinical symptoms, serum thyroxine, TRAb, thyroid ultrasound and orbital computed tomography. Total RNA was extracted with Trizol reagent and quality-checked on an Agilent 2100 Bioanalyzer. For repertoire sequencing, the TCR beta CDR3 regions were amplified from RNA transcripts. A first-round RT-PCR used HTBI primers with the Qiagen OneStep RT-PCR kit, followed by a second-round multiplex PCR, size selection and purification. Sequencing of the libraries was carried out on an Illumina HiSeq2000 in paired-end mode with 100 bp reads. Processing in the source paper ran as follows. SOAPnuke was used for read processing, and reads with adapters, uncalled bases, a mean Phred below 15, or no exact constant-primer or identifier match were discarded. COPE v1.2.5 was used to merge high-quality paired reads. Each unique nucleotide sequence was treated as a clonotype, and MiTCR v1.1 was used to align the clonotypes to the IMGT TRB V, D and J references. Analysis was restricted to V-J combinations with a frequency above 0.0001, which covered about 99% of repertoires. For each V-J combination, a TCR clonal expansion and chaos score was defined as the ratio of F50 clonal expansion to chaos observed in the TCRdist matrix. Welch's t-statistics and random forest were used to reduce features to about 13 V-J combinations, which were fed into a naive Bayes classifier. Thyroid-blood repertoire similarity was quantified with the Morisita-Horn index. TCRdb trimmed the raw reads at Q25, called clones with MiXCR and kept productive beta chains. Each CDR3 protein gets just one entry, which takes the most common genes and DNA from the rows behind it. The V and J calls reflect TCRdb's pipeline rather than the authors' work. The sample records roughly 1.1 million distinct CDR3 sequences, about two fifths of which are singletons. Around 10% of the sample rests with the top ten.

Comment on this clonotype: Its antigen target is currently unknown. The sample holds no much larger clone one base away, and base qualities are not on file.

The rearrangement joined TRBV25-1 to TRBJ2-7, and 15 junctional nucleotides match TRBD2. The sequenced sample consisted of peripheral blood or thyroid tissue (not recorded which). This TCR was recovered from an adult man with Graves' hyperthyroidism. The encoded CDR3 is CASSRTGLAGGGFYEQYF. The DNA sequence follows: TGTGCCAGCAGCCGAACGGGACTAGCGGGAGGTGGATTCTACGAGCAGTACTTC.